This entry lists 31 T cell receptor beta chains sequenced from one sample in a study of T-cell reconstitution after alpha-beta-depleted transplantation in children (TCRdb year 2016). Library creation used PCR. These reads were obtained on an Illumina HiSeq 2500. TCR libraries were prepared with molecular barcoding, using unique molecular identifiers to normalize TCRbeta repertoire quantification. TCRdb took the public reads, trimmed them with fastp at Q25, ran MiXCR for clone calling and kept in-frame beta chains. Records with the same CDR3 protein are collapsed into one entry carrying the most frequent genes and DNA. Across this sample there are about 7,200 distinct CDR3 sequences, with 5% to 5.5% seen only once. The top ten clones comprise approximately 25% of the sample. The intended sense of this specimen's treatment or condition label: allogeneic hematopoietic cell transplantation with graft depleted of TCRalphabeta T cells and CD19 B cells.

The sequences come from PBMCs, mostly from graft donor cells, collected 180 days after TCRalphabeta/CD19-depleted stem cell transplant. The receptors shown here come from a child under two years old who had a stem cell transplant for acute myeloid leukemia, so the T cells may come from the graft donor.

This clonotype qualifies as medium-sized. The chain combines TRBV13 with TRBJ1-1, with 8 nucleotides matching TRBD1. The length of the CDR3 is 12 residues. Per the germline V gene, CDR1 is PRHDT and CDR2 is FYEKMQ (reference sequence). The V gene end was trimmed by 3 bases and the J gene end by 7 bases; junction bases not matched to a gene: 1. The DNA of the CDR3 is TGTGCCAGCAGCTTTGACAGGGGTGAAGCTTTCTTT. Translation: CASSFDRGEAFF.

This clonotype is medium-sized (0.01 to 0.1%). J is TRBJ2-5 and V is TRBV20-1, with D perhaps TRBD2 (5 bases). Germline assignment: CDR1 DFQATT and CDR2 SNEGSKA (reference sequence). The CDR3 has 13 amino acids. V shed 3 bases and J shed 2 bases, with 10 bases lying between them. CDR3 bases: TGCAGTGCTAGGACTACCCTACAAGAGACCCAGTACTTC. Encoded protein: CSARTTLQETQYF.

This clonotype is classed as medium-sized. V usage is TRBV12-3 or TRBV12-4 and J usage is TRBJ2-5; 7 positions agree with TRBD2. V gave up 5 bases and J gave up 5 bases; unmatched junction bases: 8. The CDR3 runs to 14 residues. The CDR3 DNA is TGTGCCAGCAGTAGGACTGGGGGGGACGAGACCCAGTACTTC. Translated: CASSRTGGDETQYF.

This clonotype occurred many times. CDR3 sequence reads: CASSPRGLTTEAFF. The CDR3 DNA is TGTGCCAGCTCACCCAGGGGGCTTACGACTGAAGCTTTCTTT. The chain employs TRBV18 and TRBJ1-1; 8 bases are a match to TRBD1. The CDR3 has 14 residues. Trimming cost V 3 bases and J 5 bases; bases outside gene matches: 5. CDR1 and CDR2 from the germline V gene are KGHSH and LQKENI.

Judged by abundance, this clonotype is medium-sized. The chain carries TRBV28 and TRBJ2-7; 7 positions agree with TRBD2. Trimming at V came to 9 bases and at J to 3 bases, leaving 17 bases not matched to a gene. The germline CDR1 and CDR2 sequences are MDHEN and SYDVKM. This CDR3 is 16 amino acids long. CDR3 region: CASTSWGGSIGYEQYF. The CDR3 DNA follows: TGTGCCAGTACCTCTTGGGGGGGGTCTATCGGCTACGAGCAGTACTTC.

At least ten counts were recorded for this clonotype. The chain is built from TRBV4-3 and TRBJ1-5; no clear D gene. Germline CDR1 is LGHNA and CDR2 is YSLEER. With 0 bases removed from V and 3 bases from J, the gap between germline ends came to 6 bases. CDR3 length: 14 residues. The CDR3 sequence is CASSQDLVNQPQHF. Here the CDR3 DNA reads TGCGCCAGCAGCCAAGATTTAGTCAATCAGCCCCAGCATTTT.

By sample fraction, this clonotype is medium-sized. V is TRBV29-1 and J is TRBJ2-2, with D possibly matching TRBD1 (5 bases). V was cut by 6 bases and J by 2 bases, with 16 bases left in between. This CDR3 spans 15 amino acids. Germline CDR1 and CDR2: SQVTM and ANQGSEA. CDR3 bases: TGCAGCGTCGCCCAAGGGGCATATAACACCGGGGAGCTGTTTTTT. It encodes CSVAQGAYNTGELFF.

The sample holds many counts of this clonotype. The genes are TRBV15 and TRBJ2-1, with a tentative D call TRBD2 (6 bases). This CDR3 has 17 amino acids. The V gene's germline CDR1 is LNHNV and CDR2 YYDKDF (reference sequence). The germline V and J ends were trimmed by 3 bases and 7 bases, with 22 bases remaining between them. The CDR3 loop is CATSSGSMGRGPNEQFF. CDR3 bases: TGTGCCACCAGCAGCGGGTCGATGGGGCGGGGCCCAAATGAGCAGTTCTTC.

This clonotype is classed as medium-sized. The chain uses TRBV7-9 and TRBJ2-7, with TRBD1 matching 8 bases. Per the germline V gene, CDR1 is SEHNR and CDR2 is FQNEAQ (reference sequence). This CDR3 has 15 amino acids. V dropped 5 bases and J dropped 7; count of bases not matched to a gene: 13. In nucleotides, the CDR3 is TGTGCCAGCAGCCCTACCGGGCAGGGGGCAGTGGAGCAGTACTTC. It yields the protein CASSPTGQGAVEQYF.

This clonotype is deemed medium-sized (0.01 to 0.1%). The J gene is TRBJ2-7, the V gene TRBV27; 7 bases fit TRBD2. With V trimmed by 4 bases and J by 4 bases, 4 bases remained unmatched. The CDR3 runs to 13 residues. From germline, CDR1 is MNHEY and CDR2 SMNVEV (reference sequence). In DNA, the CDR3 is TGTGCCAGCAGTTATTTTAGCGGGTACGAGCAGTACTTC. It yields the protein CASSYFSGYEQYF.

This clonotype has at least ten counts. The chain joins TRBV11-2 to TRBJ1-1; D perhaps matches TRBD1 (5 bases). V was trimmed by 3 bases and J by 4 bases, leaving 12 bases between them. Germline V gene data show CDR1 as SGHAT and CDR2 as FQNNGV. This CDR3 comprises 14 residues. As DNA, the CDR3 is TGTGCCAGCAGCTTTTCTCAGGGTTTCACTGAAGCTTTCTTT. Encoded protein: CASSFSQGFTEAFF.

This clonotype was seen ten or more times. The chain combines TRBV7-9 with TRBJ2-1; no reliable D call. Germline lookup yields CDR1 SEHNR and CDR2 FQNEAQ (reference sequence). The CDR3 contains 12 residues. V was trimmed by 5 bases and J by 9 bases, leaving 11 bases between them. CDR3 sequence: CASSQPVAEQFF. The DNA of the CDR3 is TGTGCCAGCAGCCAACCGGTGGCTGAGCAGTTCTTC. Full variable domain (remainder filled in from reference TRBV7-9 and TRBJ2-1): DTGVSQNPRHKITKRGQNVTFRCDPISEHNRLYWYRQTLGQGPEFLTYFQNEAQLEKSRLLSDRFSAERPKGSFSTLEIQRTEQGDSAMYLCASSQPVAEQFFGPGTRLTVL.

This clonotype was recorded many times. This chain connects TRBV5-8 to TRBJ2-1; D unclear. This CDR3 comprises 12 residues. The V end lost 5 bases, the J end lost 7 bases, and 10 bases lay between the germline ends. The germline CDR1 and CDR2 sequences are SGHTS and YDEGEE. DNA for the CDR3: TGTGCCAGCAGTTTATTGGGGAATGAGCAGTTCTTC. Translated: CASSLLGNEQFF.

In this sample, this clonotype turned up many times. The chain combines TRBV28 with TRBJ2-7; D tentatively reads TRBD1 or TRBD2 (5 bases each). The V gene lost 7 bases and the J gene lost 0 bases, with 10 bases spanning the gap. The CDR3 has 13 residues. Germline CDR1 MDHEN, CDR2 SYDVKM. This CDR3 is CASTPGLSYEQYF. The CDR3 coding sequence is TGTGCCAGCACCCCGGGGCTCTCCTACGAGCAGTACTTC.

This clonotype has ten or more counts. CDR3 in DNA: TGTGCCAGCAGCAAAGGACAGGGGGCCTACAATGAGCAGTTCTTC. Translation gives CASSKGQGAYNEQFF. This rearrangement joins TRBV21-1 to TRBJ2-1; TRBD1, the table's D call, was not compared with the DNA. TRBV21-1 is a documented pseudogene. This CDR3 has 15 amino acids.

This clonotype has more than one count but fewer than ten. The CDR3 DNA sequence: TGTGCCAGCAGGACAGTCAGAGATGAAAAACTGTTTTTT. This sequence encodes CASRTVRDEKLFF. The chain recombines TRBV2 with TRBJ1-4, with D tentatively TRBD1 (5 bases). Trimming pared 6 bases from V and 6 bases from J, leaving 11 bases between. Looked up from germline, CDR1 is SNHLY and CDR2 is FYNNEI. The CDR3 has 13 residues.

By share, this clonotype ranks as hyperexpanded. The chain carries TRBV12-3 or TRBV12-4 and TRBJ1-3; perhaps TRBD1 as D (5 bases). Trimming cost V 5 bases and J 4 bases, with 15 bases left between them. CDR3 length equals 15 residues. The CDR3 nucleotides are TGTGCCAGCAGTCCCGGCGGGGGGTCCGGAAACACCATATATTTT. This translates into CASSPGGGSGNTIYF.

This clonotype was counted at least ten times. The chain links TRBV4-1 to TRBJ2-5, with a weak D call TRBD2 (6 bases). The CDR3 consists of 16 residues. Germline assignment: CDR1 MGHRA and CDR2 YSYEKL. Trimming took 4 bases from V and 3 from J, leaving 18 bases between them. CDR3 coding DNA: TGCGCCAGCAGCCCAGTCCCCGGGACTCCCAAAGAGACCCAGTACTTC. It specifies CASSPVPGTPKETQYF.

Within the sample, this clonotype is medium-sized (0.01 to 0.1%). The CDR3 spells CASNLGTGGFHEQYF. In DNA form, the CDR3 reads TGTGCCAGCAACCTAGGGACAGGGGGATTCCACGAGCAGTACTTC. The chain uses TRBV12-3 or TRBV12-4 and TRBJ2-7; TRBD1 matches at 11 bases. V trimming: 7 bases; J trimming: 5 bases; junction bases outside the gene matches: 10. The CDR3 is 15 amino acids.

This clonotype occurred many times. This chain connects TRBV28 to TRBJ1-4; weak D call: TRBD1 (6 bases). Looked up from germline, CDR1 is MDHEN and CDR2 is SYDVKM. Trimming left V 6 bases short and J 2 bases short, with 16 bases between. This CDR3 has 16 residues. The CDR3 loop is CASSESLGGTNEKLFF. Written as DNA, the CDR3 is TGTGCCAGCAGCGAATCCCTCGGGGGCACTAATGAAAAACTGTTTTTT. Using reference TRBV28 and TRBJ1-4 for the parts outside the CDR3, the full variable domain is DVKVTQSSRYLVKRTGEKVFLECVQDMDHENMFWYRQDPGLGLRLIYFSYDVKMKEKGDIPEGYSVSREKKERFSLILESASTNQTSMYLCASSESLGGTNEKLFFGSGTQLSVL.

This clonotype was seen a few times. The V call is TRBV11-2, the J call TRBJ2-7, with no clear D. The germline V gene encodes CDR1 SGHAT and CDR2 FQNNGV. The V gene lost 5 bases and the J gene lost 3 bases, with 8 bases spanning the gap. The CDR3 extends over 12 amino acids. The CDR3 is CASSHSVYEQYF. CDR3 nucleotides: TGTGCCAGCAGCCACAGTGTCTACGAGCAGTACTTC.

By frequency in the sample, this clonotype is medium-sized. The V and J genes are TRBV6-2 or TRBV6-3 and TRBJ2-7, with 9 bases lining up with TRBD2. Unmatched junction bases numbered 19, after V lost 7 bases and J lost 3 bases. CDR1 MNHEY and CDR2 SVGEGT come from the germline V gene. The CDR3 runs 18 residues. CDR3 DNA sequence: TGTGCCAGCACCTACCCGAAGGGGGGACTAGCTACAGACTACGAGCAGTACTTC. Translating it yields CASTYPKGGLATDYEQYF.

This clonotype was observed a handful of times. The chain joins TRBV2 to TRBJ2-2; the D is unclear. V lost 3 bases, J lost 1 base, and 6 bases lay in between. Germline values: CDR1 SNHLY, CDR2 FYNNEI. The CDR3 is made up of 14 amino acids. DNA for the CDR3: TGTGCCAGCAGTGACAGGAGGAACACCGGGGAGCTGTTTTTT. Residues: CASSDRRNTGELFF.

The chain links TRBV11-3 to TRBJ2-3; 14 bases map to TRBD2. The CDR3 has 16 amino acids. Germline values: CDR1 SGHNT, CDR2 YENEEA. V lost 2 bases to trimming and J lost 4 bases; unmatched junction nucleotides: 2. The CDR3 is CASSLPGLAGADTQYF. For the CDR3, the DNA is TGTGCCAGCAGCTTACCGGGACTAGCGGGAGCAGATACGCAGTATTTT.

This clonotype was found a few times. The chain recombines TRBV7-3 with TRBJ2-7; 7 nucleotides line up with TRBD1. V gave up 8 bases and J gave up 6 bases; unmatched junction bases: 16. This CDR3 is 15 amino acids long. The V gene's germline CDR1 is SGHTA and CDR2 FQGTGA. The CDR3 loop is CASWHQGDGYREQYF. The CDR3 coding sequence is TGTGCCAGCTGGCATCAGGGGGATGGGTATCGCGAGCAGTACTTC.

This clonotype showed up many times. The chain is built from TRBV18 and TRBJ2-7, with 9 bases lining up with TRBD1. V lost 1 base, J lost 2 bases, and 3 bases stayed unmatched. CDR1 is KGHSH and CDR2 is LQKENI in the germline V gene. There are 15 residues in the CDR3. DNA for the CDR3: TGTGCCAGCTCACCACGACAGGGGGGTACCTACGAGCAGTACTTC. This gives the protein CASSPRQGGTYEQYF. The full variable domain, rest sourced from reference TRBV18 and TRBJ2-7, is NAGVMQNPRHLVRRRGQEARLRCSPMKGHSHVYWYRQLPEEGLKFMVYLQKENIIDESGMPKERFSAEFPKEGPSILRIQQVVRGDSAAYFCASSPRQGGTYEQYFGPGTRLTVT.

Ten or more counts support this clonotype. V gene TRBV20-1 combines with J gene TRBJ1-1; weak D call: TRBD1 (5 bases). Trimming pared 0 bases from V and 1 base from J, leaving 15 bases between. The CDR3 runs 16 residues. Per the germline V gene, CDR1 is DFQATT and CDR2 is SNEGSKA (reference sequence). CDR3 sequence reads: CSARDGRGPGNTEAFF. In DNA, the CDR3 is TGCAGTGCTAGAGATGGGAGGGGTCCGGGGAACACTGAAGCTTTCTTT.

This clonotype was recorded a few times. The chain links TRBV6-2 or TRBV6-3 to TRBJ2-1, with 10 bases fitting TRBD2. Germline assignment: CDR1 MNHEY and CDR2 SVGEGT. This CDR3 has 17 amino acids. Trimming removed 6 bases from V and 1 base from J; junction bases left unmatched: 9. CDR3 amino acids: CASRLGTSALSYNEQFF. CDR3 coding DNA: TGTGCCAGCAGGCTCGGGACTAGCGCATTATCCTACAATGAGCAGTTCTTC.

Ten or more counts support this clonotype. The CDR3 protein is CSAQRGAVRSYNEQFF. The CDR3 DNA follows: TGCAGTGCTCAAAGGGGGGCCGTACGCTCCTACAATGAGCAGTTCTTC. The chain joins TRBV20-1 to TRBJ2-1, with D tentatively TRBD1 or TRBD2 (6 bases each). This CDR3 is built from 16 residues. V lost 5 bases and J lost 0, with 17 bases in between. Germline loops: CDR1 DFQATT, CDR2 SNEGSKA (reference sequence).

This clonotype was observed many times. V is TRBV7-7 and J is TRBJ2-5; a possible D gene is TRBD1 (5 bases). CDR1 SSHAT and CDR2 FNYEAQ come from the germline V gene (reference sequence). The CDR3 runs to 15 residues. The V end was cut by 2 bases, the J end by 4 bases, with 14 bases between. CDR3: CASSLHGAGGETQYF. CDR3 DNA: TGTGCCAGCAGCTTACATGGGGCAGGCGGAGAGACCCAGTACTTC.

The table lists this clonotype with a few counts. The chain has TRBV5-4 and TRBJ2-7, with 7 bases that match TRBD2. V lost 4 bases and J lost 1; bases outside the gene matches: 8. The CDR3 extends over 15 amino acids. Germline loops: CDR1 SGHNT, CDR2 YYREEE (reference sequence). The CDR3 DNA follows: TGTGCCAGCAGCCCCCGGGGGGTAGCATCCTACGAGCAGTACTTC. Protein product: CASSPRGVASYEQYF.